Listed below are T cell receptor beta chains from one sample, sequenced in a study of OX40 agonist ivuxolimab in advanced cancers. Assay: immunoSEQ multiplex PCR; the TCRdb copy retains only in-frame clones and omits some. The sample contains roughly 11,000 clones, around 74% of which appear only once. Sequenced material: CD4+ or CD8+ T cells sorted from blood, taken in a trial of the OX40 agonist ivuxolimab. The receptors originated from an adult with an advanced solid tumor such as melanoma, head and neck, liver or kidney cancer. CDR3s include the opening cysteine and the closing phenylalanine or tryptophan. Clone size, where shown, is once, few, many, or a class for clones that have expanded.

j_call v_call clone_size cdr3_aa
TRBJ2-3 TRBV28 few CASSPPWGAGEADTQYF
TRBJ1-4 TRBV18 - CASSPGTAGRGEKLFF
TRBJ2-7 TRBV25-1 - CASSVGQGYEQYF
TRBJ2-7 TRBV5-3 once CASSLIASAYEQYF
TRBJ2-7 TRBV10-3 once CAIGDRGHEQYF
TRBJ2-6 TRBV10-3 - CAISDPGARGANVLTF
TRBJ1-5 TRBV4-1 - CASSQEINGGNQPQHF
TRBJ2-7 TRBV27 - CASSNLYASGTYEQYF
TRBJ1-3 TRBV9 - CASSVGGTGNTIYF
TRBJ1-4 TRBV4-3 large CASSQDVGSNEKLFF
TRBJ2-2 TRBV4-3 - CASSQDSGGLVAGELFF
TRBJ2-7 TRBV4-1 - CASSQARESSYEQYF
TRBJ2-5 TRBV10-3 - CAISEVALYQETQYF
TRBJ2-6 TRBV7-9 - CASSLMPAGSGANVLTF
TRBJ2-1 TRBV7-9 few CASSQDGKNNEQFF
TRBJ1-2 TRBV6-1 - CASSLQGGNGYTF
TRBJ2-7 TRBV6-6 - CASSSLAGVLNEQYF
TRBJ1-1 TRBV5-5 once CASSSTGGFGEAFF
TRBJ1-4 TRBV15 - CATSRDTSQGYDEKLFF
TRBJ2-1 TRBV4-1 once CASSPSRGPGVDDQFF
TRBJ2-1 TRBV7-2 - CASSLADNEQFF
TRBJ1-1 TRBV27 few CASTDGEEAFF
TRBJ2-1 TRBV29-1 - CSVVTYYIYNEQFF
TRBJ1-1 TRBV6-5 - CASSLGQGSTEAFF
TRBJ1-3 TRBV9 - CASSEAAGNTIYF
TRBJ1-5 TRBV2 - CASSEERRFDQPQHF